This T cell receptor (beta chain) was recorded in a study of blood T cells in healthy people across ages. Study-wide findings and caveats: Calculation of diversity from one million T cells yielded estimates considered to be underestimates. Getting older went along with TCR beta diversity per million T cells dropping roughly linearly.

This CDR3 comprises 19 residues. Germline lookup yields CDR1 DFQATT and CDR2 SNEGSKA (reference sequence). The junction had 20 bases not matched to a gene; V was cut back by 3 bases and J by 4 bases. Together with a sample-barcoded 5' primer, a J-beta primer mix was included in a second PCR lasting about 6 to 11 cycles. Researchers report that each sample yielded at least 2.5 million CDR3-containing paired-end reads. MiXCR was run by TCRdb on the 5' RACE reads, yielding one entry per CDR3 protein. In the table there are about 1,000,000 distinct CDR3 sequences, more than 40% of which are singletons. On this clonotype: Its antigen is unidentified.

Total RNA amounts of at least 5 micrograms were extracted per sample. The receptor's source is a woman aged 55-70 years in good health. The sequencing sample was made of blood. The chain carries TRBV20-1 and TRBJ2-7; TRBD2 matches at 11 bases. CDR3 amino acids: CSARRAGTSGPYFTYEQYF. The DNA of the CDR3 is TGCAGTGCTAGGAGAGCCGGGACTAGCGGACCCTATTTTACGTACGAGCAGTACTTC.